Following are 19 T cell receptor beta chains from one sample sequenced in a study of blood T cell repertoires in COVID-19. Repertoires were generated with immunoSEQ multiplex PCR, while TCRdb's copy carries only in-frame clones and drops some. The sample has about 140,000 clones; 76% are singletons. Sequenced material: peripheral blood. These receptors were collected from a woman aged 80 or over with active or convalescent COVID-19.

The chain links TRBV5-1 to TRBJ2-7; D ambiguous. V lost 0 bases to trimming and J lost 2 bases, with 6 bases between them. The germline CDR1 and CDR2 sequences are SGHRS and YFSETQ. The CDR3 runs 13 residues. The CDR3 is CASSLELTYEQYF. CDR3 bases: TGCGCCAGCAGCTTGGAACTCACCTACGAGCAGTACTTC.

This chain connects TRBV10-3 to TRBJ1-1; D unresolved. Trimming left V 8 bases short and J 5 bases short, with 18 bases between. In germline, CDR1 is ENHRY, CDR2 SYGVKD. The CDR3 extends over 14 amino acids. The CDR3 coding sequence is TGTGCCATCCGGGGTGTCGGAGTCGGAACTGAAGCTTTCTTT. Protein sequence: CAIRGVGVGTEAFF.

This chain joins TRBV30 and TRBJ2-1, with D perhaps TRBD2 (6 bases). The V and J ends lost 2 bases and 9 bases respectively, with 20 bases between them. CDR3 length: 15 amino acids. Germline CDR1 GTSNPN, CDR2 SVGIG (reference sequence). CDR3 residues: CAWSNLGGALSEQFF. CDR3 in DNA: TGTGCCTGGAGTAACCTGGGGGGTGCTTTGAGTGAGCAGTTCTTC.

This chain uses TRBV3-1 (or the pseudogene TRBV3-2) with TRBJ1-5; unclear D gene. Trimming pared 0 bases from V and 6 bases from J, leaving 12 bases between. Germline V lookup: CDR1 LGHDT, CDR2 YNNKEL (reference sequence). The CDR3 is made up of 15 amino acids. The CDR3 DNA reads as TGTGCCAGCAGCCAAGATAGGCGGAGCGGTCAGCCCCAGCATTTT. It codes for CASSQDRRSGQPQHF.

The gene calls are TRBV7-2 and TRBJ2-3, with D possibly TRBD2 on 6 matching bases. The CDR3 loop spans 16 amino acids. V was pared by 5 bases and J by 0 bases, with 15 bases between. Germline CDR1 SGHTA, CDR2 FQGNSA. CDR3 bases: TGTGCCAGCAGCCCCCACTTGAGCGGGAGCACAGATACGCAGTATTTT. This gives the protein CASSPHLSGSTDTQYF.

This sequence joins TRBV10-3 and TRBJ1-3; D uncertain. The V gene lost 2 bases and the J gene lost 2 bases, with 7 bases spanning the gap. Germline V gene lookup returns CDR1 ENHRY and CDR2 SYGVKD. The CDR3 has 14 amino acids. The CDR3, as DNA: TGTGCCATCAGTGAGGGAGAGGCTGGAAACACCATATATTTT. This gives the protein CAISEGEAGNTIYF.

This chain connects TRBV12-5 to TRBJ2-1; D gene uncertain. The CDR3 consists of 13 residues. CDR1 is LGHNT and CDR2 is FRNRAP in the germline V gene. V lost 2 bases and J lost 10, with 12 bases in between. CDR3 loop: CASGLNSLGEQFF. The DNA for the CDR3 is TGTGCTAGTGGTTTGAACTCTTTGGGCGAGCAGTTCTTC.

This clone was counted only a few times. V and J are TRBV7-3 and TRBJ2-2; D perhaps matches TRBD1 (5 bases). V lost 5 bases, J lost 7 bases, and 14 bases lay in between. Germline V lookup: CDR1 SGHTA, CDR2 FQGTGA. The length of the CDR3 is 14 residues. The CDR3 loop is CASSPTTGLGELFF. As DNA, the CDR3 is TGTGCCAGCAGCCCCACCACAGGTCTCGGGGAGCTGTTTTTT. The entire variable domain, with the rest obtained from reference TRBV7-3 and TRBJ2-2, is as follows: GAGVSQTPSNKVTEKGKYVELRCDPISGHTALYWYRQSLGQGPEFLIYFQGTGAADDSGLPNDRFFAVRPEGSVSTLKIQRTERGDSAVYLCASSPTTGLGELFFGEGSRLTVL.

This clone was found a few times. The chain uses TRBV19 and TRBJ1-6; TRBD1 aligns across 10 bases. From germline, CDR1 is LNHDA and CDR2 SQIVND (reference sequence). Unmatched junction bases numbered 10, after V lost 0 bases and J lost 5 bases. CDR3 size: 19 residues. The CDR3 loop reads CASSIEGTGESMDNSPLHF. CDR3 DNA sequence: TGTGCCAGTAGTATAGAAGGGACAGGGGAATCTATGGATAATTCACCCCTCCACTTT.

The J gene is TRBJ1-3, the V gene TRBV30; a possible D gene is TRBD1 (6 bases). Per the germline V gene, CDR1 is GTSNPN and CDR2 is SVGIG (reference sequence). V was clipped by 2 bases and J by 0 bases, with 14 bases between them. This CDR3 is 16 amino acids long. The CDR3: CAWSPPGTLSGNTIYF. In DNA, the CDR3 is TGTGCCTGGAGTCCCCCCGGGACACTCTCTGGAAACACCATATATTTT.

The chain couples TRBV12-3 or TRBV12-4 to TRBJ1-3; 8 bases fit TRBD1. The length of the CDR3 is 13 residues. The V segment lost 6 bases and the J segment 3 bases; nucleotides outside the gene matches: 1. Here the CDR3 DNA reads TGTGCCAGCAGACAGGGGGGTGGAAACACCATATATTTT. This gives the protein CASRQGGGNTIYF.

The V call is TRBV28, the J call TRBJ1-4; no definite D call. Trimming stripped 4 bases from V and 6 bases from J, with 15 bases between. This CDR3 spans 15 amino acids. The germline V gene encodes CDR1 MDHEN and CDR2 SYDVKM. In DNA, the CDR3 is TGTGCCAGCAGTTCCTCAACTGTGGGAGATGAAAAACTGTTTTTT. Its protein product is CASSSSTVGDEKLFF.

This sequence joins TRBV13 and TRBJ2-1; 7 bases are a match to TRBD1. The CDR3 consists of 16 residues. Germline CDR1 and CDR2: PRHDT and FYEKMQ (reference sequence). V was pared by 0 bases and J by 6 bases, with 8 bases of the junction left unmatched. CDR3 amino acids: CASSLGGGGRGNEQFF. The CDR3 DNA sequence: TGTGCCAGCAGCTTAGGAGGGGGCGGGCGAGGCAATGAGCAGTTCTTC.

This clone was counted many times. This chain joins TRBV30 and TRBJ1-6; D is perhaps TRBD1 (5 bases). CDR1 and CDR2 (germline): GTSNPN, SVGIG (reference sequence). CDR3 size: 15 residues. Trimming stripped 2 bases from V and 7 bases from J, with 15 bases between. CDR3 residues: CAWSQRQRPNSPLHF. The CDR3 DNA sequence: TGTGCCTGGAGTCAAAGACAGCGCCCCAATTCACCCCTCCACTTT.

The DNA of the CDR3 is TGTGCCTCACAGGCCAACTATGGCTACACCTTC. Translation: CASQANYGYTF. V and J are TRBV28 and TRBJ1-2, with a tentative D call TRBD1 (5 bases). Germline V CDR1 and CDR2: MDHEN, SYDVKM. The germline V and J ends were trimmed by 11 bases and 2 bases, with 9 bases remaining between them. The CDR3 is 11 amino acids.

The chain recombines TRBV6-5 with TRBJ1-3; 8 bases agree with TRBD1. CDR3 size: 12 residues. Germline CDR1 MNHEY, CDR2 SVGAGI. J lost 9 bases, V lost 10 bases, and 8 bases had no gene match. CDR3 residues: CATLDRVATIYF. In DNA form, the CDR3 reads TGTGCCACCCTGGACAGGGTCGCCACCATATATTTT.

The table lists this clone with a few counts. CDR3 in DNA: TGTGCCAGCAGACGTATCGAGGGACAGCCCCAGCATTTT. Its translation: CASRRIEGQPQHF. This sequence joins TRBV7-2 and TRBJ1-5; D not resolved. V was trimmed by 6 bases and J by 7 bases, leaving 13 bases between them. The CDR3 runs to 13 residues. CDR1 is SGHTA and CDR2 is FQGNSA in the germline V gene.

This clone has just a few counts. The chain couples TRBV6-6 to TRBJ2-2; D not certain. Germline CDR1 and CDR2: MNHNY and SVGAGI (reference sequence). The germline V and J ends were trimmed by 6 bases and 4 bases, with 12 bases remaining between them. This CDR3 has 14 residues. CDR3 loop: CASSLTRGTGELFF. As DNA, the CDR3 is TGTGCCAGCAGCCTCACAAGAGGCACCGGGGAGCTGTTTTTT.

The chain couples TRBV6-5 to TRBJ1-1; weak D call: TRBD1 (6 bases). V shed 3 bases and J shed 0 bases, with 14 bases lying between them. Germline V gene data show CDR1 as MNHEY and CDR2 as SVGAGI. This CDR3 spans 16 amino acids. The CDR3 DNA is TGTGCCAGCAGTTATTATCGGGGGGCGGTGAACACTGAAGCTTTCTTT. Its translation: CASSYYRGAVNTEAFF.